A single sample is the source of the 16 T cell receptor beta chains below, sequenced in a study of cytomegalovirus exposure and HLA in healthy donors. Primers for the PCR totalled 60 Vbeta and 13 Jbeta. Assay: immunoSEQ multiplex PCR; the TCRdb copy retains only in-frame clones and omits some. The sample contains 150,000 to 180,000 clones, 70% to 80% of which appear only once. What was sequenced was PBMCs. These receptors all come from a man under 40 in good health and CMV-seropositive.

This clone has just a few counts. V is TRBV5-1 and J is TRBJ2-5; 12 nucleotides agree with TRBD2. V lost 7 bases and J lost 5; bases outside the gene matches: 9. The CDR3 covers 15 residues. Germline loops: CDR1 SGHRS, CDR2 YFSETQ. The CDR3 DNA sequence: TGCGCCAGCTTCCCGACTAGCGGGAGAATGGAGACCCAGTACTTC. Translation gives CASFPTSGRMETQYF.

CDR3 coding DNA: TGCAGCGTTGGTTCGGAGACCCAGTACTTC. The encoded protein is CSVGSETQYF. The chain joins TRBV29-1 to TRBJ2-5; D uncertain. Trimming stripped 4 bases from V and 5 bases from J, with 5 bases between. CDR1 and CDR2 (germline): SQVTM, ANQGSEA. The length of the CDR3 is 10 residues.

This clone showed up just once. V is TRBV9 and J is TRBJ2-2; 7 bases match TRBD2. The CDR3 covers 16 residues. From germline, CDR1 is SGDLS and CDR2 YYNGEE. With V trimmed by 1 base and J by 0 bases, 3 bases remained unmatched. Here the CDR3 DNA reads TGTGCCAGCAGCGTAACGGGGGGACCGAACACCGGGGAGCTGTTTTTT. Protein sequence: CASSVTGGPNTGELFF.

V is TRBV5-5 and J is TRBJ1-1; no clear D. The length of the CDR3 is 14 residues. Deletions cut 1 base from V and 5 bases from J, with 12 bases between. Germline V gene data show CDR1 as SGHKS and CDR2 as YYEKEE (reference sequence). In DNA form, the CDR3 reads TGTGCCAGCAGCTTGACGACGGGAGGGACTGAAGCTTTCTTT. Residues: CASSLTTGGTEAFF.

This chain uses TRBV19 with TRBJ1-4; 10 nucleotides agree with TRBD1. CDR1 and CDR2 from the germline V gene are LNHDA and SQIVND (reference sequence). The CDR3 is made up of 14 amino acids. V shed 4 bases and J 7 bases; nucleotides not matched to a gene: 3. The DNA for the CDR3 is TGTGCCAGTAGTAAGACAGGGGGCAGTGAAAAACTGTTTTTT. It is translated as CASSKTGGSEKLFF.

The CDR3 DNA reads as TGCGCCAGCAGCCCCGGACAGGGAGGGGATGGCTACACCTTC. This translates into CASSPGQGGDGYTF. The chain recombines TRBV5-1 with TRBJ1-2; 8 bases agree with TRBD1. J gave up 6 bases and V 4 bases, and 8 bases lay outside the gene matches. Germline lookup yields CDR1 SGHRS and CDR2 YFSETQ. The CDR3 consists of 14 residues.

The chain is built from TRBV10-2 and TRBJ1-4, with unresolved D. This CDR3 is 12 amino acids long. Trimming left V 2 bases short and J 8 bases short, with 6 bases between. Looked up from germline, CDR1 is WSHSY and CDR2 is SAAADI. In DNA, the CDR3 is TGCGCCAGCAGTGAGGGGCCCGAAAAACTGTTTTTT. Amino acids: CASSEGPEKLFF.

The chain couples TRBV7-2 to TRBJ2-7; 7 positions match TRBD1. The V gene end was trimmed by 9 bases and the J gene end by 4 bases; junction bases not matched to a gene: 12. The germline V gene has CDR1 SGHTA and CDR2 FQGNSA. CDR3 length: 14 amino acids. The CDR3 sequence: CASMPDRVSYEQYF. The CDR3 DNA follows: TGTGCCAGTATGCCCGACAGGGTGTCATACGAGCAGTACTTC.

Of note for this clone: The sample contains more than one DNA sequence encoding this CDR3. The chain recombines TRBV5-1 with TRBJ1-5; D unresolved. Germline CDR1 is SGHRS and CDR2 is YFSETQ. Trimming stripped 0 bases from V and 3 bases from J, with 4 bases between. The CDR3 covers 13 residues. The CDR3 DNA follows: TGCGCCAGCAGCTTGGAGCTCAATCAGCCCCAGCATTTT. Translated: CASSLELNQPQHF.

V is TRBV15 and J is TRBJ1-1; 7 bases are a match to TRBD1. Germline V gene lookup returns CDR1 LNHNV and CDR2 YYDKDF (reference sequence). The CDR3 loop spans 14 amino acids. The V gene end was trimmed by 6 bases and the J gene end by 3 bases; junction bases not matched to a gene: 7. CDR3 amino acids: CATSPRGPDTEAFF. The CDR3 DNA is TGTGCCACCAGTCCTAGGGGGCCCGACACTGAAGCTTTCTTT.

The rearrangement uses TRBV7-9 and TRBJ2-5; 8 bases match TRBD2. CDR3 size: 17 residues. The V segment lost 2 bases and the J segment 0 bases; nucleotides outside the gene matches: 8. The germline gives CDR1 SEHNR, CDR2 FQNEAQ (reference sequence). The CDR3 sequence: CASSLPSRGDDQETQYF. The CDR3 DNA reads TGTGCCAGCAGCTTACCCTCGCGGGGGGACGACCAAGAGACCCAGTACTTC.

This chain's CDR3 is CASSLEGYYLNTEAFF. In DNA form, the CDR3 reads TGTGCCAGCAGCTTGGAAGGATACTACCTGAACACTGAAGCTTTCTTT. The chain uses TRBV5-5 and TRBJ1-1; D remains ambiguous. V lost 0 bases and J 0 bases, leaving 12 bases between the germline ends. The CDR3 spans 16 residues. Germline lookup yields CDR1 SGHKS and CDR2 YYEKEE (reference sequence).

The chain has TRBV19 and TRBJ2-7, with a tentative D call TRBD1 (6 bases). V was trimmed by 4 bases and J by 2 bases, leaving 15 bases between them. Germline loops: CDR1 LNHDA, CDR2 SQIVND (reference sequence). This CDR3 region has 15 residues. Here the CDR3 reads CASSTPGTLTYEQYF. The CDR3 region has the DNA TGTGCCAGTAGTACCCCCGGGACATTGACCTACGAGCAGTACTTC.

This chain uses TRBV29-1 with TRBJ2-3, with 7 positions matching TRBD1. In germline, CDR1 is SQVTM, CDR2 ANQGSEA. V dropped 4 bases and J dropped 0; count of bases not matched to a gene: 4. This CDR3 comprises 14 residues. CDR3 protein: CSVGTGQSTDTQYF. The CDR3 coding sequence is TGCAGCGTTGGGACGGGACAGAGCACAGATACGCAGTATTTT.

This clone was seen just once. The chain links TRBV29-1 to TRBJ1-1; 7 bases line up with TRBD1. Germline V gives CDR1 SQVTM, CDR2 ANQGSEA. The CDR3 extends over 13 amino acids. V gave up 6 bases and J gave up 2 bases; unmatched junction bases: 6. CDR3 nucleotide sequence: TGCAGCGTAGATAGACAGGGCAACACTGAAGCTTTCTTT. Amino acids: CSVDRQGNTEAFF. The full variable domain, completed using reference TRBV29-1 and TRBJ1-1, is SAVISQKPSRDICQRGTSLTIQCQVDSQVTMMFWYRQQPGQSLTLIATANQGSEATYESGFVIDKFPISRPNLTFSTLTVSNMSPEDSSIYLCSVDRQGNTEAFFGQGTRLTVV.

This clone is a singleton in its sample. The V and J genes are TRBV5-8 and TRBJ1-1; unclear D gene. The CDR3 is 15 amino acids. Trimming stripped 0 bases from V and 5 bases from J, with 14 bases between. CDR1 is SGHTS and CDR2 is YDEGEE in the germline V gene. The DNA for the CDR3 is TGTGCCAGCAGCTTGGGCACCCGGGTGTTGACTGAAGCTTTCTTT. Translating gives CASSLGTRVLTEAFF.